These 14 T cell receptor beta chains came from one sample sequenced in a study of T cell repertoires in cytomegalovirus infection. TCRdb redid the calling of the reads with MiXCR, one entry per CDR3 protein. Here the sample spans approximately 910,000 distinct CDR3 sequences, around 32% being singletons. Antigens of these TCRs are unknown. Source: cultured CD8+ T cells from PBMCs, taken from culture after CMV antigen stimulation. The receptors here all came from a human donor in good health (CMV status not recorded). Some clones in this sample may be carry-over from other donors' samples.

This clonotype was counted only a few times. V and J are TRBV23-1 and TRBJ1-1, with D perhaps matching TRBD1 (6 bases). TRBV23-1 is sorted into the ORF group, with uncertain function. This CDR3 contains 17 residues. With 7 bases removed from V and 4 bases from J, the gap between germline ends came to 25 bases. CDR3 nucleotides: TGCGCCAGCACCCAAAAGACCCAGGGGCGACGGACCACTGAAGCTTTCTTT. Its translation: CASTQKTQGRRTTEAFF.

The V call is TRBV9, the J call TRBJ2-1, with D possibly matching TRBD1 (6 bases). This CDR3 is built from 13 residues. V was cut by 0 bases and J by 10 bases, with 11 bases left in between. Germline lookup yields CDR1 SGDLS and CDR2 YYNGEE. The CDR3 here is CASSVAGTREQFF. CDR3 bases: TGTGCCAGCAGCGTAGCTGGGACAAGAGAGCAGTTCTTC. Full variable domain (missing parts from reference TRBV9 and TRBJ2-1): DSGVTQTPKHLITATGQRVTLRCSPRSGDLSVYWYQQSLDQGLQFLIQYYNGEERAKGNILERFSAQQFPDLHSELNLSSLELGDSALYFCASSVAGTREQFFGPGTRLTVL.

The gene calls are TRBV23-1 and TRBJ1-4; no firm D call. TRBV23-1 is identified as an open reading frame with a role that is uncertain. This CDR3 contains 16 residues. V lost 2 bases to trimming and J lost 8 bases, with 18 bases between them. This CDR3 reads CASSQGPSGTGEKLFF. The CDR3 bases are TGCGCCAGCAGTCAAGGTCCCAGCGGCACGGGAGAAAAACTGTTTTTT.

The rearrangement uses TRBV27 and TRBJ1-4; weak D call: TRBD1 (6 bases). The CDR3 sequence is 14 residues long. CDR1 is MNHEY and CDR2 is SMNVEV in the germline V gene (reference sequence). Trimming took off 5 bases at V and 4 bases at J, with 11 bases between the two ends. CDR3 DNA sequence: TGTGCCAGCAGTGCGGGGGGCTTTAATGAAAAACTGTTTTTT. This translates into CASSAGGFNEKLFF.

This clonotype was counted between two and nine times. V gene TRBV18 combines with J gene TRBJ2-2; D remains unclear. The CDR3 has 15 residues. Germline loops: CDR1 KGHSH, CDR2 LQKENI. The V end lost 6 bases, the J end lost 1 base, and 12 bases lay between the germline ends. The DNA for the CDR3 is TGTGCCAGCTCCCTTGCCCAGAAGAACACCGGGGAGCTGTTTTTT. Translating it yields CASSLAQKNTGELFF.

This chain uses TRBV20-1 with TRBJ2-1; 8 positions agree with TRBD2. J gave up 2 bases and V 5 bases, and 2 bases lay outside the gene matches. The CDR3 covers 13 residues. Germline V gives CDR1 DFQATT, CDR2 SNEGSKA (reference sequence). The CDR3 here is CSALTSAYNEQFF. The CDR3 DNA reads as TGCAGTGCTTTGACTAGCGCCTACAATGAGCAGTTCTTC.

About this clonotype: One end of the junction fails to match germline, which may point to a read error. This chain links TRBV12-3 or TRBV12-4 with TRBJ2-3; 9 bases fit TRBD1. The CDR3 runs to 16 residues. CDR3 in DNA: TGTACCAGCAGTATGGGACAGGGAACGTTAACAGATACGCAGTATTTT. Translated: CTSSMGQGTLTDTQYF.

This clonotype was observed a handful of times. This chain uses TRBV15 with TRBJ2-1; 11 positions match TRBD2. V lost 5 bases and J lost 2; bases outside the gene matches: 5. There are 16 residues in the CDR3. Per germline, CDR1 LNHNV and CDR2 YYDKDF (reference sequence). The CDR3 DNA reads as TGTGCCACCAGCGGATTTAGCGGGGGGGCCTACAATGAGCAGTTCTTC. Protein: CATSGFSGGAYNEQFF.

This clonotype was recorded many times. The chain employs TRBV7-2 and TRBJ2-1, with 13 bases fitting TRBD2. The CDR3 runs to 15 residues. V lost 5 bases, J lost 8 bases, and 6 bases stayed unmatched. Germline V gene data show CDR1 as SGHTA and CDR2 as FQGNSA. DNA for the CDR3: TGTGCCAGCAGCCGGACTAGCGGGGGAGGCGATGAGCAGTTCTTC. It encodes CASSRTSGGGDEQFF.

The J gene is TRBJ2-5, the V gene TRBV11-2, with D uncertain. V dropped 4 bases and J dropped 5 bases, with 14 bases sitting between them. CDR3 length: 14 residues. Germline lookup yields CDR1 SGHAT and CDR2 FQNNGV. CDR3 sequence (DNA): TGTGCCAGCAGCTCGCCAGGTTATGGTGAGACCCAGTACTTC. Translated: CASSSPGYGETQYF.

DNA for the CDR3: TGTGCCAGCAGCGTAGGAGCGGGGGGTCCCTACGAGCAGTACTTC. Translating it yields CASSVGAGGPYEQYF. The chain uses TRBV9 and TRBJ2-7; 9 bases map to TRBD2. This CDR3 has 15 amino acids. The germline CDR1 and CDR2 sequences are SGDLS and YYNGEE. After removal of 0 bases from V and 2 bases from J, the junction contained 3 bases not matched to a gene. The full variable domain, with the rest looked up from reference TRBV9 and TRBJ2-7, is DSGVTQTPKHLITATGQRVTLRCSPRSGDLSVYWYQQSLDQGLQFLIQYYNGEERAKGNILERFSAQQFPDLHSELNLSSLELGDSALYFCASSVGAGGPYEQYFGPGTRLTVT.

This chain joins TRBV5-1 and TRBJ1-6, with no clear D. In germline, CDR1 is SGHRS, CDR2 YFSETQ. The CDR3 covers 15 residues. Between the trimmed V and J ends, which lost 3 bases and 7 bases, there was a span of 14 bases. CDR3 sequence reads: CASSSGSGVNSPLHF. The DNA for the CDR3 is TGCGCCAGCAGCTCGGGATCCGGGGTGAATTCACCCCTCCACTTT.

There are a few counts of this clonotype. The CDR3 loop is CASSLSASGGYEQFF. The CDR3 nucleotides read TGTGCCAGCAGCTTATCGGCTAGCGGGGGTTATGAGCAGTTCTTC. The genes are TRBV7-9 and TRBJ2-1; 10 bases align to TRBD2. This CDR3 spans 15 amino acids. Germline V CDR1 and CDR2: SEHNR, FQNEAQ (reference sequence). J lost 8 bases, V lost 2 bases, and 6 bases had no gene match.

Points on this clonotype: Germline is not matched at one junction end, which may reflect a read error. The chain employs TRBV28 and TRBJ2-4; TRBD2 might be the D (7 bases). The CDR3 contains 14 residues. Per the germline V gene, CDR1 is MDHEN and CDR2 is SYDVKM. This chain's CDR3 is CASNLGGAFNIQYF. CDR3 DNA: TGTGCCAGCAATTTAGGGGGGGCCTTTAACATTCAGTACTTC.